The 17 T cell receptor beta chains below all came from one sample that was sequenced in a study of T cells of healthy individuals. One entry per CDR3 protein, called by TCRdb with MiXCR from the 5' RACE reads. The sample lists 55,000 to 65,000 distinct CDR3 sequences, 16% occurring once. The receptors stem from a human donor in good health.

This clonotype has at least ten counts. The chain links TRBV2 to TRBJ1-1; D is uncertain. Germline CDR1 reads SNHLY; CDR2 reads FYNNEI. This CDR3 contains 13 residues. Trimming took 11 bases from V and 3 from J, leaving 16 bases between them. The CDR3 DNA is TGTGCCCGCTTCGCAGGTGGATACACTGAAGCTTTCTTT. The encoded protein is CARFAGGYTEAFF.

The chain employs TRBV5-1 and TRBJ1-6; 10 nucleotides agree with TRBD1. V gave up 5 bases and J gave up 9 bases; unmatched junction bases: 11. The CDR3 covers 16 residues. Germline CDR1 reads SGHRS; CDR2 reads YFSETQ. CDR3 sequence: CASSSGTGVNPSPLHF. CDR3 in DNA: TGCGCCAGCAGTTCCGGGACAGGGGTAAACCCTTCACCCCTCCACTTT. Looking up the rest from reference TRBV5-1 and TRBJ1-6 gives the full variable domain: KAGVTQTPRYLIKTRGQQVTLSCSPISGHRSVSWYQQTPGQGLQFLFEYFSETQRNKGNFPGRFSGRQFSNSRSEMNVSTLELGDSALYLCASSSGTGVNPSPLHFGNGTRLTVT.

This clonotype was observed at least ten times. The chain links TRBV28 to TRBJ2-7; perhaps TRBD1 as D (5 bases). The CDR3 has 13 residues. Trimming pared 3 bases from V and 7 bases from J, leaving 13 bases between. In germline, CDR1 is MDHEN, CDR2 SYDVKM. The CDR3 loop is CASSFRTPWEQYF. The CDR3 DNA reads TGTGCCAGCAGTTTCAGGACACCGTGGGAGCAGTACTTC.

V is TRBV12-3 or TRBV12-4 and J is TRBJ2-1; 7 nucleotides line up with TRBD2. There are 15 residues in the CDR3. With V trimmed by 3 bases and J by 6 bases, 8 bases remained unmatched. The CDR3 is CASSFEGRAGNEQFF. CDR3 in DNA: TGTGCCAGCAGTTTCGAGGGGAGGGCGGGCAATGAGCAGTTCTTC.

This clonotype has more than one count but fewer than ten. The CDR3 sequence is CASSLKTDSPLHF. In DNA, the CDR3 is TGTGCCAGCAGCTTAAAGACGGATTCACCCCTCCACTTT. The rearrangement joins TRBV7-9 to TRBJ1-6; D not resolved. Trimming shortened V by 2 bases and J by 8 bases, and 7 bases separated the two germline ends. This CDR3 spans 13 amino acids. CDR1 and CDR2 from the germline V gene are SEHNR and FQNEAQ (reference sequence).

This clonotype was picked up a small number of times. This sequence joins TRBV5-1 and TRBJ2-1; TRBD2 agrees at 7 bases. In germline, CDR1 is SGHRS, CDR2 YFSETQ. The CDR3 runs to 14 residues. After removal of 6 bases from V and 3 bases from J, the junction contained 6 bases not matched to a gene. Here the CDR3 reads CASTSGGGYNEQFF. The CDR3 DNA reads TGCGCCAGCACCTCCGGCGGGGGCTACAATGAGCAGTTCTTC.

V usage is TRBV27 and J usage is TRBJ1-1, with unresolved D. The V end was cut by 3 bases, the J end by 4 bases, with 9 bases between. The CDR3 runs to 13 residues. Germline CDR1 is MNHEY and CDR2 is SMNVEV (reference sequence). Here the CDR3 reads CASSLSGGTEAFF. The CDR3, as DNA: TGTGCCAGCAGTTTGAGTGGTGGCACTGAAGCTTTCTTT.

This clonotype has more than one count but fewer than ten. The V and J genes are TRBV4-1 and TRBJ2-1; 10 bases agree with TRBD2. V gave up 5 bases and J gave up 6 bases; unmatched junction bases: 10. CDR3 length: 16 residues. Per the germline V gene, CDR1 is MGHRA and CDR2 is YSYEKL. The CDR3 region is CASSLWTGTSANEQFF. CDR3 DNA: TGCGCCAGCAGCTTATGGACCGGGACTAGCGCCAATGAGCAGTTCTTC.

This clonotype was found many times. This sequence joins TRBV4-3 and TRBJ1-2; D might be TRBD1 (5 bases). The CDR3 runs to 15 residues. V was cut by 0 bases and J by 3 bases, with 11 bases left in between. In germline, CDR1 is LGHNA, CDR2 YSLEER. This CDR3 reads CASSQDLQGDYGYTF. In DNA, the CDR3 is TGCGCCAGCAGCCAAGATCTCCAGGGCGACTATGGCTACACCTTC.

The CDR3 region has the DNA TGTGCCAGCAGCCACTTGGAGGCGCGGGGCACTGAAGCTTTCTTT. It translates to CASSHLEARGTEAFF. The chain links TRBV14 to TRBJ1-1; no clear D. Germline CDR1 reads SGHDN; CDR2 reads FVKESK. Trimming cost V 3 bases and J 4 bases, with 15 bases left between them. The CDR3 contains 15 residues.

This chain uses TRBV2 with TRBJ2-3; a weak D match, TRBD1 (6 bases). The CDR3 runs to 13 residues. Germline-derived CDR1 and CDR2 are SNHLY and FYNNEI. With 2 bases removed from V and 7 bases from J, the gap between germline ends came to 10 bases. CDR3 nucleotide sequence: TGTGCCAGCAGTGAACCCCAGGGGAATACGCAGTATTTT. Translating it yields CASSEPQGNTQYF.

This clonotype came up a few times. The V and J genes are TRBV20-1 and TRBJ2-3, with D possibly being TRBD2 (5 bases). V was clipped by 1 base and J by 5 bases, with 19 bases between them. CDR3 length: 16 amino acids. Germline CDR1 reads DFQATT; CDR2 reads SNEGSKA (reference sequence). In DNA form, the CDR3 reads TGCAGTGCTAGAGCCTCTAGCTCCCCAACGAGAGATACGCAGTATTTT. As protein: CSARASSSPTRDTQYF.

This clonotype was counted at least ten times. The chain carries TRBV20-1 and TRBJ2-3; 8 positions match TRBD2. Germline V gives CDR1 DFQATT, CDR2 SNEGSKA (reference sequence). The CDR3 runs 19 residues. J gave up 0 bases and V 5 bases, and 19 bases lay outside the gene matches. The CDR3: CSARPASGSPGASTDTQYF. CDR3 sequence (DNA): TGCAGTGCTCGGCCGGCCAGCGGGAGTCCCGGTGCTAGCACAGATACGCAGTATTTT.

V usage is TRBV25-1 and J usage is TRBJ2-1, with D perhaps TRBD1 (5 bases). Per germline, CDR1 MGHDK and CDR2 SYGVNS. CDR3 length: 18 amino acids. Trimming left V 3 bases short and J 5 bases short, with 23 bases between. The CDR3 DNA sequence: TGTGCCAGCAGTGATCTGCAAGGGGTTGGTACGTTAGACAATGAGCAGTTCTTC. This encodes CASSDLQGVGTLDNEQFF.

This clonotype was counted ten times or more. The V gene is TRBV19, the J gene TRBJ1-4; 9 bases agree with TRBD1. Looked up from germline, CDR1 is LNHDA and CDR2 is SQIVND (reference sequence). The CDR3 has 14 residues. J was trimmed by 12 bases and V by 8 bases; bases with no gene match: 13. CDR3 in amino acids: CASQPPGTGFELFF. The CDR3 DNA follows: TGTGCCAGTCAACCCCCCGGGACAGGGTTCGAACTGTTTTTT.

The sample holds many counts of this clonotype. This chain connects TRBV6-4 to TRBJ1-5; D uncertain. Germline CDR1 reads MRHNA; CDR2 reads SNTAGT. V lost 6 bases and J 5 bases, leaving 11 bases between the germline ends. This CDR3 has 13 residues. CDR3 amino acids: CASSLWRDQPQHF. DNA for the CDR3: TGTGCCAGCAGCTTATGGCGGGATCAGCCCCAGCATTTT.

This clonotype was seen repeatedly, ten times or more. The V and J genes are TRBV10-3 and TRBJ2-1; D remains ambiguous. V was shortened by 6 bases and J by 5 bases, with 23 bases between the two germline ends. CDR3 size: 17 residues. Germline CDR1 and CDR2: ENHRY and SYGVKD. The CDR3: CAIRSDQAILVDNEQFF. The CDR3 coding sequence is TGTGCCATCAGATCAGATCAGGCTATTCTAGTCGACAATGAGCAGTTCTTC.